Below are 30 T cell receptor beta chains sequenced from a single sample in a study of T cell repertoires in ileal Crohn's disease. The method was immunoSEQ multiplex PCR; TCRdb's version includes in-frame clones alone and lacks a portion of them. The sample shows some 10,000 clones, about four fifths of them seen only once. Specimen: ileal tissue. The receptors derive from an adult with Crohn's disease.

This clone was detected only once. The chain has TRBV28 and TRBJ1-5; 7 bases align to TRBD1. CDR3 length: 18 amino acids. The trim removed 6 bases at V and 0 bases at J, leaving 14 bases unmatched. CDR1 is MDHEN and CDR2 is SYDVKM in the germline V gene. The CDR3 bases are TGTGCCAGCAGCACCGACAGGGACGGCGGGTATAGCAATCAGCCCCAGCATTTT. This encodes CASSTDRDGGYSNQPQHF.

The chain employs TRBV4-1 and TRBJ2-3, with D hard to call. The V gene lost 5 bases and the J gene lost 7 bases, with 7 bases spanning the gap. The CDR3 consists of 11 residues. Germline lookup yields CDR1 MGHRA and CDR2 YSYEKL. CDR3 amino acids: CASSAPNTQYF. For the CDR3, the DNA is TGCGCCAGCAGCGCGCCAAATACGCAGTATTTT.

The V call is TRBV4-3, the J call TRBJ2-7; 8 nucleotides align to TRBD2. Germline assignment: CDR1 LGHNA and CDR2 YSLEER. CDR3 length equals 15 residues. The trim removed 1 base at V and 3 bases at J, leaving 5 bases unmatched. For the CDR3, the DNA is TGCGCCAGCAGCCAAGTGCGCGGGGGGTTCTACGAGCAGTACTTC. It is translated as CASSQVRGGFYEQYF.

This chain connects TRBV29-1 to TRBJ1-3; D unresolved. V was pared by 8 bases and J by 4 bases, with 9 bases between. The CDR3 covers 11 residues. Looked up from germline, CDR1 is SQVTM and CDR2 is ANQGSEA. CDR3 in DNA: TGCAGCCTCCACTGGGGAAACACCATATATTTT. Translating gives CSLHWGNTIYF.

The rearrangement joins TRBV5-5 to TRBJ2-5; TRBD2 matches 9 bases. The CDR3 runs to 16 residues. V trimming: 4 bases; J trimming: 1 base; junction bases outside the gene matches: 8. Per germline, CDR1 SGHKS and CDR2 YYEKEE (reference sequence). CDR3 sequence (DNA): TGTGCCAGCAGCCCCCTAGCTAGCGGGATCCAAGAGACCCAGTACTTC. Protein sequence: CASSPLASGIQETQYF.

This clone came up a few times. The chain has TRBV9 and TRBJ2-1, with 9 bases aligning to TRBD1. Trimming cost V 3 bases and J 9 bases; bases outside gene matches: 10. Germline CDR1 SGDLS, CDR2 YYNGEE. This CDR3 is built from 15 residues. The CDR3 DNA follows: TGTGCCAGCAGCGACTACGGGACAGGGTTAGCTGAGCAGTTCTTC. This codes for CASSDYGTGLAEQFF.

This clone has only a few counts. The rearrangement links TRBV5-5 to TRBJ2-5; D unresolved. The germline V and J ends were trimmed by 1 base and 5 bases, with 9 bases remaining between them. CDR3 length: 13 residues. The germline gives CDR1 SGHKS, CDR2 YYEKEE (reference sequence). The CDR3 spells CASSLYGRETQYF. As DNA, the CDR3 is TGTGCCAGCAGCTTGTATGGCAGGGAGACCCAGTACTTC.

By sample share, this clone is medium-sized. V usage is TRBV30 and J usage is TRBJ1-3, with D tentatively TRBD1 (5 bases). Trimming took off 2 bases at V and 7 bases at J, with 18 bases between the two ends. CDR1 GTSNPN and CDR2 SVGIG come from the germline V gene (reference sequence). The CDR3 sequence is 15 residues long. This CDR3 is CAWSRLGPSGNTIYF. For the CDR3, the DNA is TGTGCCTGGAGTAGGTTGGGCCCTTCAGGGAACACCATATATTTT.

The rearrangement uses TRBV5-4 and TRBJ1-2, with D hard to call. V shed 2 bases and J shed 3 bases, with 5 bases lying between them. The CDR3 runs 12 residues. Looked up from germline, CDR1 is SGHNT and CDR2 is YYREEE (reference sequence). CDR3 coding DNA: TGTGCCAGCAGCTTTAATGACTATGGCTACACCTTC. This sequence encodes CASSFNDYGYTF.

This sequence joins TRBV19 and TRBJ1-2; 8 bases are a match to TRBD1. This CDR3 contains 15 residues. CDR1 and CDR2 (germline): LNHDA, SQIVND (reference sequence). V was clipped by 5 bases and J by 4 bases; unmatched bases: 9. The DNA of the CDR3 is TGTGCCAGTAGTTTCGGACAGGGATCTACCTATGGCTACACCTTC. Translating it yields CASSFGQGSTYGYTF.

This clone turned up a few times. The V call is TRBV7-2, the J call TRBJ1-1; D gene unclear. The CDR3 has 13 residues. Trimming stripped 5 bases from V and 8 bases from J, with 15 bases between. Germline assignment: CDR1 SGHTA and CDR2 FQGNSA. CDR3 coding DNA: TGTGCCAGCAGCCCACGGGGAGAGCGAGAAGCTTTCTTT. Its translation: CASSPRGEREAFF.

The CDR3 region is CASSIQGQPQHF. The CDR3 nucleotides are TGTGCCAGTAGTATCCAGGGCCAGCCCCAGCATTTT. The rearrangement joins TRBV19 to TRBJ1-5, with a possible D match to TRBD1 (5 bases). V gave up 3 bases and J gave up 7 bases, with 7 bases separating them. CDR1 is LNHDA and CDR2 is SQIVND in the germline V gene (reference sequence). The CDR3 runs 12 residues.

The chain has TRBV5-1 and TRBJ2-7; weak D call: TRBD1 (5 bases). Germline V CDR1 and CDR2: SGHRS, YFSETQ. V was shortened by 2 bases and J by 5 bases, with 14 bases between the two germline ends. This CDR3 region has 14 residues. In DNA form, the CDR3 reads TGCGCCAGCAGCTTAAGGGGTCTTGCGAACGAGCAGTACTTC. It yields the protein CASSLRGLANEQYF.

The chain links TRBV18 to TRBJ1-2; tentatively, D is TRBD1 (5 bases). CDR3 length: 12 amino acids. Germline values: CDR1 KGHSH, CDR2 LQKENI. Trimming shortened V by 4 bases and J by 3 bases, and 6 bases separated the two germline ends. The CDR3 DNA sequence: TGTGCCAGCTCACTACAGGACTATGGCTACACCTTC. It yields the protein CASSLQDYGYTF. Full variable domain (missing parts from reference TRBV18 and TRBJ1-2): NAGVMQNPRHLVRRRGQEARLRCSPMKGHSHVYWYRQLPEEGLKFMVYLQKENIIDESGMPKERFSAEFPKEGPSILRIQQVVRGDSAAYFCASSLQDYGYTFGSGTRLTVV.

This clone was picked up a small number of times. The rearrangement uses TRBV7-9 and TRBJ2-2; the match to TRBD2 covers 8 bases. The germline V gene encodes CDR1 SEHNR and CDR2 FQNEAQ (reference sequence). The CDR3 sequence is 13 residues long. In nucleotides, the CDR3 is TGTGCGACCTCGGGGGGGGCCATCGGGGAGCTGTTTTTT. The encoded protein is CATSGGAIGELFF. The full variable domain, with the rest looked up from reference TRBV7-9 and TRBJ2-2, is DTGVSQNPRHKITKRGQNVTFRCDPISEHNRLYWYRQTLGQGPEFLTYFQNEAQLEKSRLLSDRFSAERPKGSFSTLEIQRTEQGDSAMYLCATSGGAIGELFFGEGSRLTVL.

The sample holds one count of this clone. V usage is TRBV30 and J usage is TRBJ1-3, with D unresolved. This CDR3 spans 20 amino acids. The germline gives CDR1 GTSNPN, CDR2 SVGIG (reference sequence). V was cut by 0 bases and J by 0 bases, with 24 bases left in between. CDR3: CAWSVLTVGLLPDSGNTIYF. The CDR3 DNA reads TGTGCCTGGAGTGTTCTAACCGTCGGACTTCTACCGGACTCTGGAAACACCATATATTTT.

The chain joins TRBV29-1 to TRBJ2-5; 9 nucleotides agree with TRBD1. This CDR3 is built from 14 residues. The V segment lost 6 bases and the J segment 1 base; nucleotides outside the gene matches: 6. The V gene's germline CDR1 is SQVTM and CDR2 ANQGSEA. The CDR3 DNA reads TGCAGCGTAGCCGGGACAGGGACCCAAGAGACCCAGTACTTC. Amino acid sequence: CSVAGTGTQETQYF.

The chain has TRBV11-3 and TRBJ2-3; 14 bases map to TRBD2. CDR1 is SGHNT and CDR2 is YENEEA in the germline V gene. This CDR3 contains 17 residues. V shed 1 base and J 3 bases; nucleotides not matched to a gene: 3. In DNA, the CDR3 is TGTGCCAGCAGCTTAGGACTAGCGGGGGGGCCGACAGATACGCAGTATTTT. This encodes CASSLGLAGGPTDTQYF.

In this sample, this clone is medium-sized. One end of the junction varies from germline; a read error may be responsible. The chain carries TRBV7-2 and TRBJ2-7; perhaps TRBD1 as D (5 bases). The CDR3 runs 12 residues. The germline gives CDR1 SGHTA, CDR2 FQGNSA. CDR3 in amino acids: CASSLRGLKGEF. In DNA form, the CDR3 reads TGTGCCAGCAGCTTAAGGGGCCTTAAGGGCGAGTTC.

This rearrangement joins TRBV4-3 to TRBJ1-1; D is ambiguous. This CDR3 contains 15 residues. Trimming took off 1 base at V and 1 base at J, with 10 bases between the two ends. The germline gives CDR1 LGHNA, CDR2 YSLEER. The CDR3 region is CASSQVGPGNTEAFF. The CDR3 DNA reads TGCGCCAGCAGCCAAGTTGGCCCGGGGAACACTGAAGCTTTCTTT.

The V and J genes are TRBV5-4 and TRBJ2-7, with 8 bases fitting TRBD2. With V trimmed by 0 bases and J by 1 base, 3 bases remained unmatched. The CDR3 is 15 amino acids. Germline assignment: CDR1 SGHNT and CDR2 YYREEE (reference sequence). The CDR3 DNA reads as TGTGCCAGCAGCTTGGTACCTAGCGGGTCCTACGAGCAGTACTTC. It encodes CASSLVPSGSYEQYF.

The rearrangement uses TRBV5-1 and TRBJ1-1; D is undetermined. V shed 0 bases and J shed 4 bases, with 13 bases lying between them. This CDR3 spans 15 amino acids. CDR1 and CDR2 from the germline V gene are SGHRS and YFSETQ. This CDR3 reads CASSLVGGPPTEAFF. Written as DNA, the CDR3 is TGCGCCAGCAGCTTGGTAGGCGGCCCTCCCACTGAAGCTTTCTTT.

Written as DNA, the CDR3 is TGTGCCAGCAGCGTAGGGCAGATGAACACTGAAGCTTTCTTT. It specifies CASSVGQMNTEAFF. V usage is TRBV9 and J usage is TRBJ1-1; D is uncertain. The germline gives CDR1 SGDLS, CDR2 YYNGEE. Trimming pared 0 bases from V and 0 bases from J, leaving 6 bases between. The CDR3 covers 14 residues.

This clone was recorded once. This CDR3 is CASRTGQMNTEAFF. Written as DNA, the CDR3 is TGCGCCAGCAGGACAGGGCAAATGAACACTGAAGCTTTCTTT. The chain employs TRBV5-1 and TRBJ1-1; 7 bases map to TRBD1. The germline CDR1 and CDR2 sequences are SGHRS and YFSETQ. This CDR3 has 14 amino acids. The V segment lost 5 bases and the J segment 0 bases; nucleotides outside the gene matches: 4.

The J gene is TRBJ2-1, the V gene TRBV5-1, with 8 bases identical to TRBD1. V was clipped by 4 bases and J by 6 bases; unmatched bases: 15. The CDR3 has 17 residues. Germline V gene data show CDR1 as SGHRS and CDR2 as YFSETQ. CDR3 DNA: TGCGCCAGCAGCCTGGCCCTAAGGACAGGGAGGCCCAATGAGCAGTTCTTC. Encoded protein: CASSLALRTGRPNEQFF.

V usage is TRBV29-1 and J usage is TRBJ2-1; D perhaps matches TRBD1 (5 bases). Trimming took off 5 bases at V and 0 bases at J, with 17 bases between the two ends. There are 16 residues in the CDR3. Germline V CDR1 and CDR2: SQVTM, ANQGSEA. CDR3 residues: CSVLAQGSDSYNEQFF. For the CDR3, the DNA is TGCAGCGTTCTGGCTCAGGGTTCGGACTCCTACAATGAGCAGTTCTTC.

This chain joins TRBV6-5 and TRBJ1-1, with a possible D match to TRBD1 (5 bases). Trimming took 3 bases from V and 0 from J, leaving 11 bases between them. Germline values: CDR1 MNHEY, CDR2 SVGAGI. The CDR3 extends over 15 amino acids. CDR3 in amino acids: CASSYQGAMNTEAFF. In DNA, the CDR3 is TGTGCCAGCAGTTATCAGGGCGCCATGAACACTGAAGCTTTCTTT.

V gene TRBV6-5 combines with J gene TRBJ1-5; D is uncertain. V dropped 5 bases and J dropped 4 bases, with 12 bases sitting between them. CDR3 length: 14 residues. Germline values: CDR1 MNHEY, CDR2 SVGAGI. The CDR3 reads CASSPGFGNQPQHF. CDR3 in DNA: TGTGCCAGCAGTCCCGGATTCGGGAATCAGCCCCAGCATTTT.

The genes are TRBV7-9 and TRBJ1-3; 7 bases match TRBD1. CDR1 is SEHNR, CDR2 FQNEAQ, per germline (reference sequence). V was clipped by 0 bases and J by 1 base; unmatched bases: 3. This CDR3 spans 16 amino acids. The CDR3 spells CASSLASGGSGNTIYF. The CDR3 DNA sequence: TGTGCCAGCAGCTTAGCGTCAGGGGGTTCTGGAAACACCATATATTTT.

The V gene is TRBV2, the J gene TRBJ2-2; D is possibly TRBD2 (5 bases). Between the trimmed V and J ends, which lost 5 bases and 6 bases, there was a span of 16 bases. CDR3 length equals 15 residues. Germline lookup yields CDR1 SNHLY and CDR2 FYNNEI. The CDR3 nucleotides read TGTGCCAGCAGTATGGACTCCCTCGGCGCCGGGGAGCTGTTTTTT. Its protein is CASSMDSLGAGELFF. Supplemented by reference TRBV2 and TRBJ2-2, the full variable domain reads EPEVTQTPSHQVTQMGQEVILRCVPISNHLYFYWYRQILGQKVEFLVSFYNNEISEKSEIFDDQFSVERPDGSNFTLKIRSTKLEDSAMYFCASSMDSLGAGELFFGEGSRLTVL.